The 22 T cell receptor beta chains presented below share a single source sample, sequenced in a study of blood T cell repertoires in COVID-19. Assay used: immunoSEQ multiplex PCR; TCRdb lists only in-frame clones, some missing. This sample yields about 120,000 clones, of which 65% to 80% are seen a single time; around 0.9% belongs to the top ten. Sample: peripheral blood. The receptors here all came from a human donor with acute or convalescent COVID-19. The donor label of this sample is uncertain.

This chain uses TRBV27 with TRBJ1-6; the match to TRBD1 covers 7 bases. Germline V lookup: CDR1 MNHEY, CDR2 SMNVEV (reference sequence). The length of the CDR3 is 17 residues. J lost 1 base, V lost 0 bases, and 3 bases had no gene match. The CDR3 spells CASSLSSGGSYNSPLHF. CDR3 sequence (DNA): TGTGCCAGCAGTTTATCTTCAGGGGGGTCCTATAATTCACCCCTCCACTTT.

The chain uses TRBV20-1 and TRBJ1-5; a possible D gene is TRBD1 (6 bases). Germline CDR1 and CDR2: DFQATT and SNEGSKA (reference sequence). The CDR3 consists of 14 residues. The V end was cut by 3 bases, the J end by 5 bases, with 14 bases between. CDR3 DNA: TGCAGTGCTAGTTTTGGACAGCCGTATCAGCCCCAGCATTTT. It is translated as CSASFGQPYQPQHF.

This sequence joins TRBV19 and TRBJ2-2; 10 bases line up with TRBD2. This CDR3 has 16 residues. Per germline, CDR1 LNHDA and CDR2 SQIVND (reference sequence). The V segment lost 5 bases and the J segment 6 bases; nucleotides outside the gene matches: 9. In nucleotides, the CDR3 is TGTGCCAGTAGTTACGTCAGCGGGGGGGCGGCCGGGGAGCTGTTTTTT. Translation gives CASSYVSGGAAGELFF.

The gene calls are TRBV14 and TRBJ2-5, with TRBD2 identical over 9 bases. The germline gives CDR1 SGHDN, CDR2 FVKESK. V was clipped by 0 bases and J by 1 base; unmatched bases: 6. This CDR3 has 17 amino acids. The CDR3 sequence is CASSQELGGGAQETQYF. The CDR3 DNA sequence: TGTGCCAGCAGCCAAGAATTGGGCGGGGGGGCCCAAGAGACCCAGTACTTC.

The chain couples TRBV28 to TRBJ1-5; 8 bases are a match to TRBD1. The CDR3 has 14 residues. V lost 8 bases, J lost 7 bases, and 10 bases stayed unmatched. Germline CDR1 reads MDHEN; CDR2 reads SYDVKM. CDR3 sequence reads: CASGLDRGGQPQHF. CDR3 in DNA: TGTGCCAGCGGCCTAGACAGGGGTGGACAGCCCCAGCATTTT. Full variable domain (missing parts from reference TRBV28 and TRBJ1-5): DVKVTQSSRYLVKRTGEKVFLECVQDMDHENMFWYRQDPGLGLRLIYFSYDVKMKEKGDIPEGYSVSREKKERFSLILESASTNQTSMYLCASGLDRGGQPQHFGDGTRLSIL.

V is TRBV27 and J is TRBJ2-2; possible D gene TRBD2, 5 bases. This CDR3 is built from 15 residues. Trimming stripped 7 bases from V and 4 bases from J, with 16 bases between. CDR1 is MNHEY and CDR2 is SMNVEV in the germline V gene (reference sequence). This CDR3 is CASTPRRSGTGELFF. The CDR3 DNA is TGTGCCAGCACCCCACGGAGGTCGGGCACCGGGGAGCTGTTTTTT.

The chain is built from TRBV20-1 and TRBJ2-4, with 7 bases matching TRBD1. This CDR3 region has 15 residues. Germline V gene data show CDR1 as DFQATT and CDR2 as SNEGSKA (reference sequence). V dropped 3 bases and J dropped 1; count of bases not matched to a gene: 6. This CDR3 is CSASRGGRAKNIQYF. The CDR3 DNA sequence: TGCAGTGCTAGTAGAGGGGGCCGGGCCAAAAACATTCAGTACTTC.

Remarks on this clone: The identical CDR3 is also encoded by other nucleotide sequences in the sample. The chain recombines TRBV10-3 with TRBJ1-3; the D gene is possibly TRBD1 (5 bases). This CDR3 has 14 amino acids. Per germline, CDR1 ENHRY and CDR2 SYGVKD. Trimming took 2 bases from V and 2 from J, leaving 7 bases between them. CDR3 region: CAISEGGAGNTIYF. Here the CDR3 DNA reads TGTGCCATCAGTGAGGGGGGGGCTGGAAACACCATATATTTT.

This chain links TRBV5-1 with TRBJ1-6; TRBD1 matches at 7 bases. The CDR3 has 13 residues. Trimming removed 6 bases from V and 9 bases from J; junction bases left unmatched: 6. Germline V gives CDR1 SGHRS, CDR2 YFSETQ. The CDR3 is CASTGTVGSPLHF. Written as DNA, the CDR3 is TGCGCCAGCACCGGGACAGTCGGTTCACCCCTCCACTTT.

This clone was recorded many times. This chain connects TRBV28 to TRBJ2-2; D possibly corresponds to TRBD2 (5 bases). Germline assignment: CDR1 MDHEN and CDR2 SYDVKM. CDR3 length: 15 amino acids. V lost 5 bases to trimming and J lost 5 bases, with 15 bases between them. The CDR3 DNA reads TGTGCCAGCAGTCTACCACGGGGAAGGACCGGGGAGCTGTTTTTT. Its protein is CASSLPRGRTGELFF.

The genes are TRBV6-4 and TRBJ1-6, with D uncertain. V shed 2 bases and J shed 7 bases, with 9 bases lying between them. This CDR3 spans 14 amino acids. Per germline, CDR1 MRHNA and CDR2 SNTAGT. CDR3 sequence (DNA): TGTGCCAGCAGTGACACAGCTACAAATTCACCCCTCCACTTT. Translating gives CASSDTATNSPLHF.

V usage is TRBV5-6 and J usage is TRBJ2-7; tentatively, D is TRBD2 (5 bases). The CDR3 spans 15 residues. Germline V gives CDR1 SGHDT, CDR2 YYEEEE. The V end lost 1 base, the J end lost 4 bases, and 15 bases lay between the germline ends. CDR3: CASSLRPGGFYEQYF. The CDR3 DNA is TGTGCCAGCAGCTTGAGGCCAGGAGGATTTTACGAGCAGTACTTC.

The CDR3 is CAISERSAGDRAQYF. CDR3 DNA sequence: TGTGCCATCAGTGAGCGTTCAGCGGGGGACCGGGCCCAGTACTTC. J is TRBJ2-5 and V is TRBV10-3; 8 nucleotides agree with TRBD2. Trimming at V came to 2 bases and at J to 9 bases, leaving 11 bases not matched to a gene. From germline, CDR1 is ENHRY and CDR2 SYGVKD. The CDR3 is 15 amino acids.

The chain joins TRBV11-2 to TRBJ1-4, with D uncertain. Trimming left V 5 bases short and J 0 bases short, with 10 bases between. The CDR3 loop spans 15 amino acids. CDR1 is SGHAT and CDR2 is FQNNGV in the germline V gene. The CDR3 reads CASSDTSSTNEKLFF. CDR3 DNA: TGTGCCAGCAGCGACACATCGTCAACTAATGAAAAACTGTTTTTT. The variable domain in full, completed from reference TRBV11-2 and TRBJ1-4, reads EAGVAQSPRYKIIEKRQSVAFWCNPISGHATLYWYQQILGQGPKLLIQFQNNGVVDDSQLPKDRFSAERLKGVDSTLKIQPAKLEDSAVYLCASSDTSSTNEKLFFGSGTQLSVL.

The genes are TRBV5-6 and TRBJ2-6; D remains unclear. This CDR3 spans 15 amino acids. V lost 0 bases to trimming and J lost 1 base, with 5 bases between them. Germline lookup yields CDR1 SGHDT and CDR2 YYEEEE. The DNA of the CDR3 is TGTGCCAGCAGCTTGGTAGAGTCTGGGGCCAACGTCCTGACTTTC. This encodes CASSLVESGANVLTF. Variable domain in full (rest from reference TRBV5-6 and TRBJ2-6): DAGVTQSPTHLIKTRGQQVTLRCSPKSGHDTVSWYQQALGQGPQFIFQYYEEEERQRGNFPDRFSGHQFPNYSSELNVNALLLGDSALYLCASSLVESGANVLTFGAGSRLTVL.

This rearrangement joins TRBV5-1 to TRBJ2-1; D remains ambiguous. V was shortened by 4 bases and J by 6 bases, with 17 bases between the two germline ends. The CDR3 loop spans 15 amino acids. Germline V gene sequence: CDR1 SGHRS, CDR2 YFSETQ. CDR3 region: CASSPLVRRGNEQFF. The DNA of the CDR3 is TGCGCCAGCAGCCCGCTTGTCCGGAGAGGCAATGAGCAGTTCTTC.

CDR3 coding DNA: TGTGCCAGCAGTGAAGGGACAGTGCCAAAAGCTTTCTTT. Protein: CASSEGTVPKAFF. The chain links TRBV6-1 to TRBJ1-1; weak D call: TRBD1 (6 bases). With 1 base removed from V and 9 bases from J, the gap between germline ends came to 12 bases. Germline V gene lookup returns CDR1 MNHNS and CDR2 SASEGT. The length of the CDR3 is 13 residues.

The chain recombines TRBV5-1 with TRBJ2-2; 10 nucleotides match TRBD2. CDR1 is SGHRS and CDR2 is YFSETQ in the germline V gene. CDR3 length: 19 residues. The ends lost 4 bases at V and 5 bases at J; junction bases unmatched: 17. Written as DNA, the CDR3 is TGCGCCAGCAGCCAAGGTGGTAGCGGGGGGCCTACGGGAACCGGGGAGCTGTTTTTT. It is translated as CASSQGGSGGPTGTGELFF.

The V call is TRBV2, the J call TRBJ1-2, with 8 bases fitting TRBD1. With 6 bases clipped from V and 8 bases from J, the junction kept 5 bases outside the gene matches. Germline V lookup: CDR1 SNHLY, CDR2 FYNNEI. This CDR3 region has 12 residues. The DNA of the CDR3 is TGTGCCAGCAGCCTGGACAGGGACGGCTACACCTTC. Translating it yields CASSLDRDGYTF.

This clone was seen more than once but under ten times. The chain uses TRBV2 and TRBJ1-4, with D perhaps matching TRBD1 (6 bases). Germline V gene lookup returns CDR1 SNHLY and CDR2 FYNNEI. V was cut by 3 bases and J by 7 bases, with 15 bases left in between. CDR3 length: 15 residues. The CDR3 loop reads CASSEVLSGAEKLFF. CDR3 bases: TGTGCCAGCAGTGAGGTATTGTCAGGGGCTGAAAAACTGTTTTTT.

The V call is TRBV7-2, the J call TRBJ2-5; D is possibly TRBD2 (7 bases). CDR1 and CDR2 (germline): SGHTA, FQGNSA. This CDR3 has 14 residues. Trimming left V 6 bases short and J 4 bases short, with 15 bases between. The CDR3 DNA reads as TGTGCCAGCAGATGGGGGGGCGGAGGAGAGACCCAGTACTTC. Protein product: CASRWGGGGETQYF.

A note on this clone: No conserved phenylalanine or tryptophan ends this CDR3, so it is likely a read error. The V call is TRBV6-5, the J call TRBJ1-2, with 8 bases lining up with TRBD1. J gave up 6 bases and V 2 bases, and 5 bases lay outside the gene matches. CDR1 is MNHEY, CDR2 SVGAGI, per germline. The CDR3 consists of 14 residues. The CDR3 spells CASSYGQGANGYTL. In DNA, the CDR3 is TGTGCCAGCAGTTACGGGCAGGGGGCTAATGGCTACACCCTC.